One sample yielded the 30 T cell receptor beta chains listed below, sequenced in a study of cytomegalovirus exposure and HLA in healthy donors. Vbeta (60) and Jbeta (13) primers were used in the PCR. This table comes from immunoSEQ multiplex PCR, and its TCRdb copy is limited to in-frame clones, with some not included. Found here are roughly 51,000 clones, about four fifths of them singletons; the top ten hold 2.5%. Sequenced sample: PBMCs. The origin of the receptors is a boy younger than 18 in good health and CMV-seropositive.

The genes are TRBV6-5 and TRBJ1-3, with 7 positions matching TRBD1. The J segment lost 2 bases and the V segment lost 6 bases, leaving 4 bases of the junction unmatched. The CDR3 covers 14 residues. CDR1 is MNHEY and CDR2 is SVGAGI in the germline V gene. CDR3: CASSHRGTGNTIYF. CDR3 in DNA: TGTGCCAGCAGCCACAGGGGAACTGGAAACACCATATATTTT.

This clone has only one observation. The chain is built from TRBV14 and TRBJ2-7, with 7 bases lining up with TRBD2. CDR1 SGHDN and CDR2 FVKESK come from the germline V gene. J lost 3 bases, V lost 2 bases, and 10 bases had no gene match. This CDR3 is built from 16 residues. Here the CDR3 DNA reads TGTGCCAGCAGCCAATTGGTCTGGGCGGGGGTCTACGAGCAGTACTTC. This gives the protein CASSQLVWAGVYEQYF.

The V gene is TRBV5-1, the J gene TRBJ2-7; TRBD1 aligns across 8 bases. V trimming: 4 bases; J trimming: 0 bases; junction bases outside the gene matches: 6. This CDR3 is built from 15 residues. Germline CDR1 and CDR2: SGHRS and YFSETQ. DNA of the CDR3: TGCGCCAGCAGCCGAACAGGGGGGAGCTCCTACGAGCAGTACTTC. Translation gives CASSRTGGSSYEQYF.

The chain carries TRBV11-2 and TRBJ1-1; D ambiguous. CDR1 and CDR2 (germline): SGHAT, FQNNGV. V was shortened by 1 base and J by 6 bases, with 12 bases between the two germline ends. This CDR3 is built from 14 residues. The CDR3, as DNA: TGTGCCAGCAGCTTAGCGTCGCGGGATTCTGAAGCTTTCTTT. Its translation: CASSLASRDSEAFF.

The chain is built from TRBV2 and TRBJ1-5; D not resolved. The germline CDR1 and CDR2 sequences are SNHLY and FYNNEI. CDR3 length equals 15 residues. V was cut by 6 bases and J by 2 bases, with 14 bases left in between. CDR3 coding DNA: TGTGCCAGCAGCTCCGCGGAGTGGGGCAATCAGCCCCAGCATTTT. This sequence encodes CASSSAEWGNQPQHF.

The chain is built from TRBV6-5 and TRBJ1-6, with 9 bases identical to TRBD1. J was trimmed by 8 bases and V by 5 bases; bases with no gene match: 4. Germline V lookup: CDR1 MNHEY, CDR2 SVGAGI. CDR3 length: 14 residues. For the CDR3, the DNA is TGTGCCAGCAGTAGGACAGGGGAGCATTCACCCCTCCACTTT. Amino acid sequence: CASSRTGEHSPLHF.

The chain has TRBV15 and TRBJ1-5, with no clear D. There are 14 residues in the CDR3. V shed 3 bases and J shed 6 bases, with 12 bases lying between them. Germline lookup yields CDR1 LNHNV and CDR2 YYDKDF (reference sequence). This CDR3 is CATSSRSSGQPQHF. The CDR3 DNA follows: TGTGCCACCAGCAGCAGGTCGTCAGGTCAGCCCCAGCATTTT. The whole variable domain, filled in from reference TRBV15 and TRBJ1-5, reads DAMVIQNPRYQVTQFGKPVTLSCSQTLNHNVMYWYQQKSSQAPKLLFHYYDKDFNNEADTPDNFQSRRPNTSFCFLDIRSPGLGDTAMYLCATSSRSSGQPQHFGDGTRLSIL.

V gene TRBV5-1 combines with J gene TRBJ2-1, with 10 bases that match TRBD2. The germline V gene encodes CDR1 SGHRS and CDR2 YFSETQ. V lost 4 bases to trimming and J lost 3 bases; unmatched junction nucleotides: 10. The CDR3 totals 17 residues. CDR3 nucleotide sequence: TGCGCCAGCAGCAGAAGTCTAGCGGGGGTCTTCTACAATGAGCAGTTCTTC. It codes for CASSRSLAGVFYNEQFF.

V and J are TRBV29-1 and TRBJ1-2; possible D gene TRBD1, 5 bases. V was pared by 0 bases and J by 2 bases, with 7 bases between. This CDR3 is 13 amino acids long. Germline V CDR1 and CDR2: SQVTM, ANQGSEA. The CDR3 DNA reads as TGCAGCGTTGAAGATGGACACAACTATGGCTACACCTTC. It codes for CSVEDGHNYGYTF.

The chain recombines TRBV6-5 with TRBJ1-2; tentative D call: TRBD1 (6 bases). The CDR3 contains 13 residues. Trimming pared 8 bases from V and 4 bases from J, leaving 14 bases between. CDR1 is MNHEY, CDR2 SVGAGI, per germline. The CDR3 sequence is CASARQGPYGYTF. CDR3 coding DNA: TGTGCCAGCGCCCGGCAGGGGCCCTATGGCTACACCTTC.

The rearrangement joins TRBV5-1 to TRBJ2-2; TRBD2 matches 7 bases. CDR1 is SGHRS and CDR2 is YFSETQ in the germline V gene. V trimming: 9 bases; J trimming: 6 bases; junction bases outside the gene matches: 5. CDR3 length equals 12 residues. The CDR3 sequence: CATLRESGELFF. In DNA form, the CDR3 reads TGCGCCACCTTGCGGGAGTCCGGGGAGCTGTTTTTT. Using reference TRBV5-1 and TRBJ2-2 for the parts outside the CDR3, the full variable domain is KAGVTQTPRYLIKTRGQQVTLSCSPISGHRSVSWYQQTPGQGLQFLFEYFSETQRNKGNFPGRFSGRQFSNSRSEMNVSTLELGDSALYLCATLRESGELFFGEGSRLTVL.

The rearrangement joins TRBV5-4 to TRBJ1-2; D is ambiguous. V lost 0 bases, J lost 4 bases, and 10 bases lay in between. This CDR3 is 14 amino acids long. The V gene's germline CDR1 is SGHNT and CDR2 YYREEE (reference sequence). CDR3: CASSLGLLPYGYTF. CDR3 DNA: TGTGCCAGCAGCTTGGGGCTCTTACCCTATGGCTACACCTTC.

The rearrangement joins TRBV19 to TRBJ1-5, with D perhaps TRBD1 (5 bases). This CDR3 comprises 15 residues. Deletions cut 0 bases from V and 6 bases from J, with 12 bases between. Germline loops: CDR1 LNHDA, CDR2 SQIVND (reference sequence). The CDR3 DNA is TGTGCCAGTAGTATAGATCGCGGGGGTCCTCAGCCCCAGCATTTT. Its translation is CASSIDRGGPQPQHF.

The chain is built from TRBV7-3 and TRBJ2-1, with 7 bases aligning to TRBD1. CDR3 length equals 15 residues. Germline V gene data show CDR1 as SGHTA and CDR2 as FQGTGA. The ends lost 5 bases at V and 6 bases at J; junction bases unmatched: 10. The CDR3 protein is CASSPPGQRPNEQFF. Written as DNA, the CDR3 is TGTGCCAGCAGCCCCCCGGGACAGCGACCCAATGAGCAGTTCTTC.

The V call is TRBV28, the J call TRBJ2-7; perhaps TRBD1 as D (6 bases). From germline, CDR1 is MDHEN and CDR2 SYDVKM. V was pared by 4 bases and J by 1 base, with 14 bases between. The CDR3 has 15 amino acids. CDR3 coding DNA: TGTGCCAGCAGTTCCTACAGGGCTGGGTCCTACGAGCAGTACTTC. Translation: CASSSYRAGSYEQYF. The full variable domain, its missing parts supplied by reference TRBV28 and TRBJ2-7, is DVKVTQSSRYLVKRTGEKVFLECVQDMDHENMFWYRQDPGLGLRLIYFSYDVKMKEKGDIPEGYSVSREKKERFSLILESASTNQTSMYLCASSSYRAGSYEQYFGPGTRLTVT.

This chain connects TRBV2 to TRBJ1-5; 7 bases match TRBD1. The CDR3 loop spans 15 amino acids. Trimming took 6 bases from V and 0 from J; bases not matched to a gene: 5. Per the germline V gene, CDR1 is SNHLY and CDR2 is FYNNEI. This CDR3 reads CASRDRVYSNQPQHF. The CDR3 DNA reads TGTGCCAGCAGAGACAGGGTCTATAGCAATCAGCCCCAGCATTTT.

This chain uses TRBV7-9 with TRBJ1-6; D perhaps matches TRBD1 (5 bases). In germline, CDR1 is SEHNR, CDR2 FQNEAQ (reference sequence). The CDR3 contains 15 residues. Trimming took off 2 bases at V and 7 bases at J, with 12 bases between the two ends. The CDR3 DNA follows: TGTGCCAGCAGCTTAAGTGGGGCGGAAAATTCACCCCTCCACTTT. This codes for CASSLSGAENSPLHF.

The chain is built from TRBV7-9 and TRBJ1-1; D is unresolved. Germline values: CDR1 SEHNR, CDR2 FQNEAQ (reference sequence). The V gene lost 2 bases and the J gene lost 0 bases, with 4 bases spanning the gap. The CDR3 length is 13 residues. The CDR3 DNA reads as TGTGCCAGCAGCTTACAGGTGAACACTGAAGCTTTCTTT. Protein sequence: CASSLQVNTEAFF.

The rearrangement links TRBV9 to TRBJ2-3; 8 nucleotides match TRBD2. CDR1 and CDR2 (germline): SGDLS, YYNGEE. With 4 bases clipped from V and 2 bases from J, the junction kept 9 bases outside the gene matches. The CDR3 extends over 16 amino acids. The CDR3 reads CASSTRGGGTTDTQYF. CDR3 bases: TGTGCCAGCAGCACAAGGGGCGGGGGGACCACAGATACGCAGTATTTT. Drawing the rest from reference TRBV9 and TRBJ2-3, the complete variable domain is DSGVTQTPKHLITATGQRVTLRCSPRSGDLSVYWYQQSLDQGLQFLIQYYNGEERAKGNILERFSAQQFPDLHSELNLSSLELGDSALYFCASSTRGGGTTDTQYFGPGTRLTVL.

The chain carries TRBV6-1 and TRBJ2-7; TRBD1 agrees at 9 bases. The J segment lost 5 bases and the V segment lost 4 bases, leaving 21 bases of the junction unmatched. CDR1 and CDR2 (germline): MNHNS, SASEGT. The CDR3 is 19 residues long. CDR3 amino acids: CASSGKRDSTGTGFHEQYF. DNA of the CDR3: TGTGCCAGCAGTGGAAAGAGGGACTCAACCGGGACAGGGTTCCACGAGCAGTACTTC.

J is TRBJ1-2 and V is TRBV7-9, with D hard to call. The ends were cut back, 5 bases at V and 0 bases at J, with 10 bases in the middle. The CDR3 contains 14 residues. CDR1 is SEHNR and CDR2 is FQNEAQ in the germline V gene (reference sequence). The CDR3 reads CASSPPSANYGYTF. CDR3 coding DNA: TGTGCCAGCAGCCCCCCCTCGGCTAACTATGGCTACACCTTC.

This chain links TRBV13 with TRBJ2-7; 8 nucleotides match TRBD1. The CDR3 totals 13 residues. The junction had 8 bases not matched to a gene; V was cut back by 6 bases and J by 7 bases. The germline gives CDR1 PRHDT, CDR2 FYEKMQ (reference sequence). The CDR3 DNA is TGTGCCAGCAGTCTGGACAGGGCAGGAGAGCAGTACTTC. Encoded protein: CASSLDRAGEQYF.

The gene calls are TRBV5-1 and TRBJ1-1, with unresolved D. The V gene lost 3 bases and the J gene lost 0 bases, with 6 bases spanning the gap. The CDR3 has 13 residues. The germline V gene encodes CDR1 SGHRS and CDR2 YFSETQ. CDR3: CASSSSLNTEAFF. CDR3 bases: TGCGCCAGCAGCTCCAGTTTGAACACTGAAGCTTTCTTT. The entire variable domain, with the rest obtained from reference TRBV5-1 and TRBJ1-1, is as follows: KAGVTQTPRYLIKTRGQQVTLSCSPISGHRSVSWYQQTPGQGLQFLFEYFSETQRNKGNFPGRFSGRQFSNSRSEMNVSTLELGDSALYLCASSSSLNTEAFFGQGTRLTVV.

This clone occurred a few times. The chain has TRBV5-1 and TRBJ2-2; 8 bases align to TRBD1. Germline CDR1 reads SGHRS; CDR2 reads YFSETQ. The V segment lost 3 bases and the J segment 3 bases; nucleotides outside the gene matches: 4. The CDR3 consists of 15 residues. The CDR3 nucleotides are TGCGCCAGCAGCTCCTACAGGGGGGACACCGGGGAGCTGTTTTTT. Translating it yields CASSSYRGDTGELFF.

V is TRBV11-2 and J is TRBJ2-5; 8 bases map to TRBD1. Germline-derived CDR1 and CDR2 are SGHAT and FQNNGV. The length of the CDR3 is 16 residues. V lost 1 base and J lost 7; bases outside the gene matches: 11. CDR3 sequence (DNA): TGTGCCAGCAGCTTAGGGGGACTTGACGGGACAGGGACCCAGTACTTC. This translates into CASSLGGLDGTGTQYF.

The CDR3 DNA follows: TGTGCCAGCAGCGACGGGGACACAGATACGCAGTATTTT. Protein product: CASSDGDTDTQYF. This chain uses TRBV9 with TRBJ2-3, with a tentative D call TRBD2 (5 bases). This CDR3 contains 13 residues. V was shortened by 3 bases and J by 2 bases, with 7 bases between the two germline ends. Germline loops: CDR1 SGDLS, CDR2 YYNGEE. The variable domain in full, with the rest retrieved from reference TRBV9 and TRBJ2-3, is DSGVTQTPKHLITATGQRVTLRCSPRSGDLSVYWYQQSLDQGLQFLIQYYNGEERAKGNILERFSAQQFPDLHSELNLSSLELGDSALYFCASSDGDTDTQYFGPGTRLTVL.

In DNA, the CDR3 is TGTGCCAGCAGTGAAAGCAGGCGAACCGAAGCTTTCTTT. Its translation: CASSESRRTEAFF. This chain links TRBV6-5 with TRBJ1-1; no reliable D call. Trimming cost V 5 bases and J 8 bases, with 15 bases left between them. CDR3 length equals 13 residues. Germline V gives CDR1 MNHEY, CDR2 SVGAGI.

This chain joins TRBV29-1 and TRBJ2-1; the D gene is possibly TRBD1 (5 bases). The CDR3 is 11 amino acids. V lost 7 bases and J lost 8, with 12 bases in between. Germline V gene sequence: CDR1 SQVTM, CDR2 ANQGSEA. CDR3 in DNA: TGCAGCGCGCGTAGGGGCGATGAGCAGTTCTTC. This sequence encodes CSARRGDEQFF.

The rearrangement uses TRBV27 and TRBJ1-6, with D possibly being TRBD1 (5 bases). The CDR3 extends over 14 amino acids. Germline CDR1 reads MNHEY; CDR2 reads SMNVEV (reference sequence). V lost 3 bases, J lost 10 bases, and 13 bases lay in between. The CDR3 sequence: CASSFGGATSPLHF. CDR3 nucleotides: TGTGCCAGCAGTTTTGGTGGGGCCACATCACCCCTCCACTTT.

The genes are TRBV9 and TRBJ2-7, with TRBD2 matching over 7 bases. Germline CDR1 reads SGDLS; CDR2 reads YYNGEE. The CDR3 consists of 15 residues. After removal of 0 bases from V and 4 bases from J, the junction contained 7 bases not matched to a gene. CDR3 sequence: CASSVGSGAVYEQYF. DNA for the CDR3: TGTGCCAGCAGCGTAGGAAGCGGGGCGGTATACGAGCAGTACTTC.